A selection of T cell receptor beta chains follows, all from one sample in a study of T-cell reconstitution after alpha-beta-depleted transplantation in children. TCRdb fed the PCR reads into MiXCR, producing one record per CDR3 protein. The repertoire has about 610,000 distinct CDR3 sequences, roughly 10% of them found once; the top ten carry 3.5% to 5%. The input for sequencing was PBMCs from the stem cell graft donor, taken from the stem cell graft. These receptors all come from a human donor who donated a stem cell graft to a child with acute myeloid leukemia. The CDR3 runs from the conserved cysteine through the conserved F or W. The D gene is left open where the match is weak. The listing skips clone size in some rows; elsewhere it reads once, few, many or a size class.

-	TRBV6-1	TRBJ2-2	-	CASSEPGRIGNGELFF	TGTGCCAGCAGTGAACCGGGACGGATTGGGAACGGGGAGCTGTTTTTT
-	TRBV12-3/TRBV12-4	TRBJ2-1	TRBD2	CASSLQGLAGEEQFF	TGTGCCAGCAGTTTGCAGGGACTAGCGGGTGAGGAGCAGTTCTTC
-	TRBV20-1	TRBJ2-1	-	CSARVGARSYNEQFF	TGCAGTGCTAGAGTTGGCGCCCGCTCCTACAATGAGCAGTTCTTC
few	TRBV14	TRBJ2-1	TRBD2	CASSQTGTSGSNEQFF	TGTGCCAGCAGCCAAACCGGGACTAGCGGGAGTAATGAGCAGTTCTTC
-	TRBV5-1	TRBJ1-2	TRBD1	CASSMGQGEGYTF	TGCGCCAGCAGCATGGGACAGGGCGAAGGCTACACCTTC
many	TRBV6-1	TRBJ2-2	-	CASSAQTGELFF	TGTGCCAGCAGCGCCCAGACCGGGGAGCTGTTTTTT
-	TRBV27	TRBJ2-1	-	CASSTLSYNEQFF	TGTGCCAGCAGTACACTCTCCTACAATGAGCAGTTCTTC
many	TRBV6-6	TRBJ1-1	TRBD1	CASSKQGGLEAFF	TGTGCCAGCAGTAAACAGGGGGGTCTTGAAGCTTTCTTT
many	TRBV6-4	TRBJ2-3	TRBD1	CASAWDRTTDTQYF	TGTGCCAGCGCCTGGGACAGAACCACAGATACGCAGTATTTT
once	TRBV19	TRBJ1-3	-	CASSISGQNSGNTIYF	TGTGCCAGTAGTATAAGCGGGCAGAACTCTGGAAACACCATATATTTT
few	TRBV7-8	TRBJ1-3	TRBD1	CASSSRLGQPSGNTIYF	TGTGCCAGCAGCTCCCGACTGGGACAGCCCTCTGGAAACACCATATATTTT
-	TRBV28	TRBJ1-4	TRBD1	CASSRDSYEKLFF	TGTGCCAGCAGTCGGGACAGTTATGAAAAACTGTTTTTT
many	TRBV11-2	TRBJ1-6	-	CASSAQGKGSPLHF	TGTGCCAGCAGCGCGCAGGGGAAGGGTTCACCCCTCCACTTT
-	TRBV25-1	TRBJ1-1	-	CASSGRGSSINTEAFF	TGTGCCAGCAGTGGCAGGGGCAGTTCGATAAACACTGAAGCTTTCTTT
-	TRBV28	TRBJ2-5	TRBD2	CAGALADRGTQYF	TGTGCGGGCGCGCTAGCGGATAGAGGGACCCAGTACTTC
many	TRBV7-2	TRBJ2-7	TRBD2	CASSLEAGERYEQYF	TGTGCCAGCAGCTTAGAAGCGGGAGAGCGGTACGAGCAGTACTTC
few	TRBV28	TRBJ1-2	-	CASRNIGGGYTF	TGTGCCAGCAGAAACATAGGGGGTGGCTACACCTTC
-	TRBV6-5	TRBJ1-1	-	CASSFTGLTHTEAFF	TGTGCCAGCAGTTTCACGGGACTAACCCACACTGAAGCTTTCTTT
many	TRBV21-1	TRBJ2-1	-	CASPIWEREGRISYNEQFF	TGTGCCAGCCCCATTTGGGAGCGGGAGGGCCGAATCTCCTACAATGAGCAGTTCTTC
few	TRBV7-7	TRBJ2-2	-	CASSLAAGKGTGELFF	TGTGCTAGCAGCTTAGCTGCGGGGAAAGGAACCGGGGAGCTGTTTTTT
many	TRBV10-3	TRBJ2-5	TRBD2	CAISELVAGQETQYF	TGTGCCATCAGTGAGCTCGTAGCGGGACAAGAGACCCAGTACTTC
-	TRBV30	TRBJ2-5	TRBD2	CAWSPISGRGETQYF	TGTGCCTGGAGCCCGATTAGCGGGAGAGGAGAGACCCAGTACTTC
-	TRBV20-1	TRBJ2-5	-	CSVGPGSQETQYF	TGCAGTGTTGGCCCGGGAAGCCAAGAGACCCAGTACTTC
-	TRBV25-1	TRBJ2-2	-	CAPSEADVTGELFF	TGTGCCCCAAGCGAAGCGGATGTCACCGGGGAGCTGTTTTTT
few	TRBV7-2	TRBJ2-1	TRBD2	CASRGLAGPGGAYEQFF	TGTGCCAGCAGAGGACTAGCGGGACCTGGAGGTGCTTATGAGCAGTTCTTC
-	TRBV28	TRBJ2-7	-	CASSPLGAESTYEQYF	TGTGCCAGCAGCCCCCTCGGAGCGGAGAGCACCTACGAGCAGTACTTC
many	TRBV29-1	TRBJ2-3	-	CSVPPAWRDTDTQYF	TGCAGCGTCCCCCCGGCGTGGAGGGACACAGATACGCAGTATTTT
many	TRBV5-1	TRBJ2-5	TRBD2	CASASLAGAGETQYF	TGCGCCAGCGCGTCACTAGCGGGAGCAGGAGAGACCCAGTACTTC
few	TRBV12-3/TRBV12-4	TRBJ1-1	-	CASSLTPGGPTEAFF	TGTGCCAGCAGTTTAACCCCGGGAGGGCCCACTGAAGCTTTCTTT
-	TRBV20-1	TRBJ1-1	-	CRSPDGVQPFTEAFF	TGCAGAAGCCCAGATGGAGTCCAGCCCTTTACTGAAGCTTTCTTT
many	TRBV5-1	TRBJ2-7	TRBD2	CASKILTSAYEQYF	TGCGCCAGCAAGATTCTGACTAGCGCTTACGAGCAGTACTTC
-	TRBV7-2	TRBJ1-1	-	CASSPYSLEAFF	TGTGCCAGCAGCCCGTACAGCTTGGAAGCTTTCTTT
-	TRBV12-3/TRBV12-4	TRBJ2-5	TRBD2	CASSIGRGGETQYF	TGTGCCAGCAGCATAGGGCGGGGGGGGGAGACCCAGTACTTC
many	TRBV20-1	TRBJ2-7	TRBD2	CSARLRAGDEQYF	TGCAGTGCTAGACTCCGAGCGGGAGACGAGCAGTACTTC
-	TRBV29-1	TRBJ2-1	TRBD2	CSVEGTPSGTYNEQFF	TGCAGCGTTGAAGGTACCCCTAGCGGAACCTACAATGAGCAGTTCTTC
-	TRBV29-1	TRBJ2-3	TRBD1	CSVGDRVGDTRYF	TGCAGCGTTGGGGACAGGGTAGGAGATACGCGGTATTTT
few	TRBV29-1	TRBJ2-1	-	CSVELTLGAYNEQFF	TGCAGCGTTGAACTCACCTTGGGGGCGTACAATGAGCAGTTCTTC
few	TRBV20-1	TRBJ2-1	-	CSARASDSGSYNEQFF	TGCAGTGCTAGAGCTTCCGATAGCGGCTCCTACAATGAGCAGTTCTTC
many	TRBV20-1	TRBJ2-1	-	CSWGGWDRNEQFF	TGCAGCTGGGGGGGCTGGGACCGAAATGAGCAGTTCTTC
-	TRBV24-1	TRBJ2-1	-	CATSDLKPYNEQFF	TGTGCCACCAGTGATTTGAAGCCTTACAATGAGCAGTTCTTC
few	TRBV9	TRBJ2-2	TRBD2	CASSVAPGGAGELFF	TGTGCCAGCAGCGTAGCTCCGGGAGGAGCCGGGGAGCTGTTTTTT
-	TRBV2	TRBJ2-2	-	CASSGQSTNTGELFF	TGTGCCAGCAGTGGACAGTCCACGAACACCGGGGAGCTGTTTTTT
few	TRBV6-1	TRBJ1-1	-	CASSERRLTNTEAFF	TGTGCCAGCAGTGAACGTCGACTGACGAACACTGAAGCTTTCTTT
few	TRBV30	TRBJ1-6	-	CAWLGRNNSPLHF	TGTGCCTGGCTGGGACGGAACAATTCACCCCTCCACTTT
many	TRBV6-2/TRBV6-3	TRBJ1-1	-	CASSYSGQTEAFF	TGTGCCAGCAGTTACTCAGGACAGACCGAAGCTTTCTTT
-	TRBV30	TRBJ2-5	-	CAWSQGGETQYF	TGTGCCTGGAGTCAGGGAGGAGAGACCCAGTACTTC
few	TRBV29-1	TRBJ2-7	TRBD2	CSVGTSGRFEQYF	TGCAGCGTTGGGACTAGCGGGAGGTTTGAGCAGTACTTC
many	TRBV15	TRBJ2-5	TRBD2	CATSREIAGGRETQYF	TGTGCCACCAGCAGAGAGATAGCGGGAGGGCGAGAGACCCAGTACTTC
-	TRBV7-9	TRBJ2-7	-	CASSLEPRNRYF	TGTGCCAGCAGCTTAGAGCCCCGAAACCGGTACTTC
-	TRBV7-2	TRBJ2-7	TRBD2	CASSASGLGSYEQYF	TGTGCCAGCAGCGCCTCGGGACTAGGATCCTACGAGCAGTACTTC